These 25 T cell receptor beta chains were all obtained from the same sample, sequenced in a study of PD-1 blockade in classical Hodgkin lymphoma. TCRdb keeps only in-frame clones here, not all; method: immunoSEQ multiplex PCR. The table lists about 30,000 clones, 86% of them singletons, with over 0.4% in the top ten. Stated time point: cycle 4 day 1 (C4D1), after less than 7 weeks of nivolumab. Each patient's relapse followed autologous stem cell transplantation, and brentuximab vedotin exposure varied. Purification of CD4+ T cells from thawed PBMCs was performed via magnetic negative selection. Sample: CD4+ T cells from blood, taken before the fourth cycle of nivolumab. All receptors derive from a human donor with classical Hodgkin lymphoma.

The chain links TRBV18 to TRBJ2-1; D is unclear. Germline values: CDR1 KGHSH, CDR2 LQKENI. Trimming removed 0 bases at V and 1 base at J, with 7 bases between. The CDR3 spans 15 residues. CDR3 protein: CASSPPSLSYNEQFF. The CDR3 DNA is TGTGCCAGCTCACCACCATCACTTTCCTACAATGAGCAGTTCTTC. The entire variable domain, with the rest obtained from reference TRBV18 and TRBJ2-1, is as follows: NAGVMQNPRHLVRRRGQEARLRCSPMKGHSHVYWYRQLPEEGLKFMVYLQKENIIDESGMPKERFSAEFPKEGPSILRIQQVVRGDSAAYFCASSPPSLSYNEQFFGPGTRLTVL.

The V gene is TRBV18, the J gene TRBJ1-4; a weak D match, TRBD1 (6 bases). This CDR3 has 16 amino acids. Germline CDR1 reads KGHSH; CDR2 reads LQKENI. V lost 4 bases, J lost 1 base, and 13 bases lay in between. Here the CDR3 reads CASSLSGVGTNEKLFF. The DNA of the CDR3 is TGTGCCAGCTCACTTTCAGGGGTCGGAACTAATGAAAAACTGTTTTTT.

The J gene is TRBJ2-7, the V gene TRBV10-3; no reliable D call. The ends were cut back, 7 bases at V and 0 bases at J, with 10 bases in the middle. From germline, CDR1 is ENHRY and CDR2 SYGVKD. The CDR3 runs to 13 residues. The CDR3 sequence is CAIKQASSYEQYF. CDR3 nucleotides: TGTGCCATCAAGCAGGCAAGCTCCTACGAGCAGTACTTC.

The rearrangement uses TRBV27 and TRBJ2-1; D ambiguous. Germline V lookup: CDR1 MNHEY, CDR2 SMNVEV (reference sequence). The CDR3 runs 17 residues. V was cut by 1 base and J by 6 bases, with 19 bases left in between. The CDR3 protein is CASSLFGRLYSPNEQFF. The CDR3 nucleotides read TGTGCCAGCAGTTTATTCGGACGGCTTTATTCCCCCAATGAGCAGTTCTTC.

This chain links TRBV6-5 with TRBJ1-6; unclear D gene. CDR3 length: 15 amino acids. Trimming took 2 bases from V and 5 from J, leaving 10 bases between them. Germline V CDR1 and CDR2: MNHEY, SVGAGI. CDR3 protein: CASSYEGLNNSPLHF. The CDR3 DNA is TGTGCCAGCAGTTACGAAGGGCTTAATAATTCACCCCTCCACTTT.

The V and J genes are TRBV28 and TRBJ2-7; 9 positions agree with TRBD1. In germline, CDR1 is MDHEN, CDR2 SYDVKM. V trimming: 6 bases; J trimming: 3 bases; junction bases outside the gene matches: 9. This CDR3 region has 15 residues. CDR3 nucleotide sequence: TGTGCCAGCAGCCCCATCACAGGGGGCCTCTACGAGCAGTACTTC. It is translated as CASSPITGGLYEQYF.

The gene calls are TRBV29-1 and TRBJ1-4; D unresolved. The germline CDR1 and CDR2 sequences are SQVTM and ANQGSEA. CDR3 length equals 11 residues. In nucleotides, the CDR3 is TGCGGCGCGGCAACTAATGAAAAACTGTTTTTT. Its translation is CGAATNEKLFF.

The chain joins TRBV6-5 to TRBJ2-4, with a weak D call TRBD2 (6 bases). Trimming removed 4 bases at V and 0 bases at J, with 13 bases between. CDR1 MNHEY and CDR2 SVGAGI come from the germline V gene. This CDR3 has 16 amino acids. CDR3 DNA sequence: TGTGCCAGCAGTTCGACTAGGCCTCTAGCCAAAAACATTCAGTACTTC. Its translation is CASSSTRPLAKNIQYF.

The V call is TRBV5-4, the J call TRBJ2-5, with a tentative D call TRBD1 (6 bases). Germline V gene lookup returns CDR1 SGHNT and CDR2 YYREEE (reference sequence). V was clipped by 4 bases and J by 4 bases, with 11 bases between them. This CDR3 has 13 residues. The CDR3 DNA reads as TGTGCCAGCAGCACACAGGGCCGAGAGACCCAGTACTTC. Residues: CASSTQGRETQYF.

The V call is TRBV4-2, the J call TRBJ1-3, with D maybe TRBD1 (6 bases). The CDR3 sequence is 15 residues long. The V and J ends lost 3 bases and 1 base respectively, with 10 bases between them. CDR1 is LGHNA and CDR2 is YNFKEQ in the germline V gene. This chain's CDR3 is CASSQEQGSGNTIYF. The CDR3 DNA reads as TGTGCCAGCAGCCAGGAACAGGGTTCTGGAAACACCATATATTTT.

This clone came up a few times. This sequence joins TRBV7-6 and TRBJ1-3; possibly TRBD1 for D (6 bases). Per germline, CDR1 SGHVS and CDR2 FNYEAQ. Trimming pared 7 bases from V and 0 bases from J, leaving 16 bases between. There are 16 residues in the CDR3. The CDR3 region has the DNA TGTGCCAGCACAGAGGGCCAGGGGCTCTCTGGAAACACCATATATTTT. Protein sequence: CASTEGQGLSGNTIYF.

In its sample, this clone was seen once. The chain recombines TRBV6-5 with TRBJ2-3; D unclear. Germline CDR1 and CDR2: MNHEY and SVGAGI. This CDR3 is 14 amino acids long. Trimming took 2 bases from V and 2 from J, leaving 8 bases between them. CDR3 sequence reads: CASSYDGYTDTQYF. In nucleotides, the CDR3 is TGTGCCAGCAGTTACGACGGTTACACAGATACGCAGTATTTT.

The genes are TRBV18 and TRBJ2-6; no definite D call. CDR1 and CDR2 from the germline V gene are KGHSH and LQKENI. V was clipped by 3 bases and J by 0 bases, with 6 bases between them. The CDR3 has 15 amino acids. DNA for the CDR3: TGTGCCAGCTCACCCAGAATCTCTGGGGCCAACGTCCTGACTTTC. As protein: CASSPRISGANVLTF.

This clone was observed once. V is TRBV18 and J is TRBJ1-2; D not certain. This CDR3 is built from 16 residues. CDR1 and CDR2 from the germline V gene are KGHSH and LQKENI. V was clipped by 3 bases and J by 8 bases, with 22 bases between them. CDR3 sequence reads: CASSPTPSQVGGGYTF. CDR3 DNA: TGTGCCAGCTCACCCACCCCGTCCCAGGTCGGAGGGGGCTACACCTTC.

This clone is a singleton in its sample. This chain connects TRBV30 to TRBJ1-3; possible D gene TRBD1, 6 bases. CDR3 size: 12 residues. Between the trimmed V and J ends, which lost 8 bases and 3 bases, there was a span of 11 bases. Germline CDR1 is GTSNPN and CDR2 is SVGIG (reference sequence). The CDR3 nucleotides are TGTGCCGGCGACAGGTTTGGAAACACCATATATTTT. Protein sequence: CAGDRFGNTIYF.

The chain has TRBV29-1 and TRBJ2-2; a weak D match, TRBD2 (5 bases). This CDR3 spans 14 amino acids. V lost 2 bases and J lost 3, with 10 bases in between. Germline V gene data show CDR1 as SQVTM and CDR2 as ANQGSEA. CDR3 DNA sequence: TGCAGCGTTGAAACTAGTTTGGACACCGGGGAGCTGTTTTTT. This sequence encodes CSVETSLDTGELFF.

On this clone: No conserved phenylalanine or tryptophan is present at the end of the CDR3, so a read error is the likely explanation. No DNA is shown, since the ends of the CDR3 on it are uncertain; the CDR3 is the one TCRdb lists. The gene calls are TRBV6-5 and TRBJ1-5; the table assigns TRBD1, which was not confirmed against the DNA. Ends included, the CDR3 has 9 residues. Germline CDR1 and CDR2: MNHEY and SVGAGI. The CDR3 sequence: CASKYQGLI.

The chain uses TRBV19 and TRBJ1-5; the match to TRBD1 covers 9 bases. The V and J ends lost 6 bases and 7 bases, in that order; junction bases with no gene match: 7. The CDR3 contains 14 residues. Germline lookup yields CDR1 LNHDA and CDR2 SQIVND (reference sequence). The CDR3 loop reads CASRGTGYRQPQHF. The CDR3 bases are TGTGCCAGTAGAGGGACAGGGTATCGGCAGCCCCAGCATTTT. Combining the CDR3 with reference TRBV19 and TRBJ1-5 gives the whole variable domain DGGITQSPKYLFRKEGQNVTLSCEQNLNHDAMYWYRQDPGQGLRLIYYSQIVNDFQKGDIAEGYSVSREKKESFPLTVTSAQKNPTAFYLCASRGTGYRQPQHFGDGTRLSIL.

This chain joins TRBV11-1 and TRBJ2-3, with a possible D match to TRBD2 (6 bases). Germline V gene lookup returns CDR1 SGHAT and CDR2 FQDESV (reference sequence). The V end lost 1 base, the J end lost 0 bases, and 11 bases lay between the germline ends. The CDR3 is 16 amino acids. CDR3 loop: CASSLGDWISTDTQYF. For the CDR3, the DNA is TGTGCCAGCAGCTTAGGGGACTGGATAAGCACAGATACGCAGTATTTT.

This clone has a single count. The chain employs TRBV2 and TRBJ2-3, with 13 bases matching TRBD2. With V trimmed by 6 bases and J by 4 bases, 7 bases remained unmatched. The CDR3 length is 16 residues. CDR1 and CDR2 (germline): SNHLY, FYNNEI. CDR3 residues: CASSALAGGPADTQYF. The DNA for the CDR3 is TGTGCCAGCAGCGCACTAGCGGGAGGGCCCGCAGATACGCAGTATTTT.

The gene calls are TRBV19 and TRBJ1-1; D might be TRBD1 (6 bases). Germline loops: CDR1 LNHDA, CDR2 SQIVND (reference sequence). This CDR3 has 13 residues. V lost 4 bases and J 6 bases, leaving 12 bases between the germline ends. This CDR3 is CASSTNREAEAFF. The CDR3 nucleotides are TGTGCCAGTAGTACAAACAGGGAGGCTGAAGCTTTCTTT.

The chain carries TRBV7-2 and TRBJ2-7, with D tentatively TRBD1 (6 bases). The CDR3 has 14 residues. V was pared by 2 bases and J by 7 bases, with 15 bases between. Germline V CDR1 and CDR2: SGHTA, FQGNSA. The CDR3 is CASSLLGQTSEQYF. The DNA of the CDR3 is TGTGCCAGCAGCTTACTGGGACAAACTTCGGAGCAGTACTTC.

The chain is built from TRBV6-1 and TRBJ1-1; 8 bases map to TRBD1. This CDR3 region has 13 residues. V gave up 6 bases and J gave up 3 bases; unmatched junction bases: 3. CDR1 is MNHNS and CDR2 is SASEGT in the germline V gene. The DNA for the CDR3 is TGTGCCAGCAGGCTGGACAGGGACACTGAAGCTTTCTTT. Translated, it gives CASRLDRDTEAFF.

V is TRBV5-1 and J is TRBJ1-2, with a weak D call TRBD1 (5 bases). V was clipped by 0 bases and J by 0 bases, with 15 bases between them. Per the germline V gene, CDR1 is SGHRS and CDR2 is YFSETQ. The CDR3 runs to 17 residues. CDR3 residues: CASSLAPSGHTNYGYTF. The CDR3 region has the DNA TGCGCCAGCAGCTTGGCTCCGAGCGGACACACTAACTATGGCTACACCTTC.

J is TRBJ2-4 and V is TRBV19; D may be TRBD2 (5 bases). The germline V gene encodes CDR1 LNHDA and CDR2 SQIVND (reference sequence). Trimming removed 5 bases at V and 3 bases at J, with 17 bases between. This CDR3 has 16 residues. DNA for the CDR3: TGTGCCAGTAGTTATGACGGGGTGGTCGGCAAAAACATTCAGTACTTC. Its translation is CASSYDGVVGKNIQYF.